The 29 T cell receptor beta chains below come from one sample, sequenced in a study of T cell responses to AZD1222 COVID-19 vaccine. Using immunoSEQ multiplex PCR, the repertoire was profiled, and TCRdb retains in-frame clones only, with some absent. Here the sample spans 150,000 to 200,000 clones, roughly 92% being singletons. The specimen comprised peripheral blood, sampled on day 0 of AZD1222 vaccination. These receptors came from an adult in good health.

J is TRBJ2-7 and V is TRBV5-5, with D uncertain. The CDR3 has 14 amino acids. Germline CDR1 reads SGHKS; CDR2 reads YYEKEE (reference sequence). V was trimmed by 4 bases and J by 0 bases, leaving 11 bases between them. The DNA of the CDR3 is TGTGCCAGCAGCCCTGCCCTCAGCTCCTACGAGCAGTACTTC. This sequence encodes CASSPALSSYEQYF.

The chain combines TRBV6-5 with TRBJ1-1; D may be TRBD1 (5 bases). The V end was cut by 6 bases, the J end by 1 base, with 12 bases between. Looked up from germline, CDR1 is MNHEY and CDR2 is SVGAGI. This CDR3 has 14 residues. CDR3 bases: TGTGCCAGCAGGGCTCGACAGAGGAACACTGAAGCTTTCTTT. Translated, it gives CASRARQRNTEAFF.

The rearrangement links TRBV28 to TRBJ1-4; unclear D gene. The CDR3 is 10 amino acids. V was pared by 8 bases and J by 8 bases, with 6 bases between. The germline V gene encodes CDR1 MDHEN and CDR2 SYDVKM. CDR3 DNA sequence: TGTGCCAGCCTTGGGGAAAAACTGTTTTTT. Protein sequence: CASLGEKLFF.

In its sample, this clone was seen once. The V gene is TRBV20-1, the J gene TRBJ2-7; D is unresolved. Germline lookup yields CDR1 DFQATT and CDR2 SNEGSKA (reference sequence). The CDR3 consists of 16 residues. V lost 5 bases to trimming and J lost 0 bases, with 20 bases between them. DNA for the CDR3: TGCAGTGCTGGTGGACGGCGGCGAATCAGCTCCTACGAGCAGTACTTC. As protein: CSAGGRRRISSYEQYF.

The CDR3 bases are TGTGCCAGCAGCCCTCTTCTGGCAGGGGGTGAAAAACTGTTTTTT. Protein sequence: CASSPLLAGGEKLFF. The chain couples TRBV7-9 to TRBJ1-4; 7 nucleotides align to TRBD1. The germline gives CDR1 SEHNR, CDR2 FQNEAQ (reference sequence). The CDR3 spans 15 residues. The V and J ends lost 5 bases and 7 bases, in that order; junction bases with no gene match: 10.

The V gene is TRBV6-5, the J gene TRBJ2-7; the D is unclear. Trimming took 5 bases from V and 5 from J, leaving 16 bases between them. Germline values: CDR1 MNHEY, CDR2 SVGAGI. CDR3 length: 14 residues. CDR3 bases: TGTGCCAGCAGTATCTGGCACACCGACAACGAGCAGTACTTC. Translation: CASSIWHTDNEQYF.

This chain links TRBV5-1 with TRBJ2-1, with a tentative D call TRBD1 (6 bases). V lost 0 bases and J 7 bases, leaving 14 bases between the germline ends. The germline gives CDR1 SGHRS, CDR2 YFSETQ. The CDR3 contains 15 residues. Here the CDR3 reads CASSLAGDNSNEQFF. CDR3 in DNA: TGCGCCAGCAGCTTGGCCGGGGACAACTCTAATGAGCAGTTCTTC.

The V call is TRBV19, the J call TRBJ1-6, with D hard to call. V was cut by 7 bases and J by 7 bases, with 14 bases left in between. The CDR3 consists of 14 residues. Germline assignment: CDR1 LNHDA and CDR2 SQIVND (reference sequence). The CDR3: CASKPGVGNSPLHF. CDR3 sequence (DNA): TGTGCCAGTAAACCCGGGGTGGGGAATTCACCCCTCCACTTT.

This clone was detected once. This chain links TRBV13 with TRBJ2-3; D ambiguous. V was pared by 10 bases and J by 0 bases, with 14 bases between. The CDR3 has 14 residues. The germline V gene has CDR1 PRHDT and CDR2 FYEKMQ (reference sequence). CDR3 loop: CATSSMGSTDTQYF. CDR3 nucleotides: TGTGCCACCTCTTCGATGGGAAGCACAGATACGCAGTATTTT. The full variable domain, in which reference TRBV13 and TRBJ2-3 provide the parts outside the CDR3, is AAGVIQSPRHLIKEKRETATLKCYPIPRHDTVYWYQQGPGQDPQFLISFYEKMQSDKGSIPDRFSAQQFSDYHSELNMSSLELGDSALYFCATSSMGSTDTQYFGPGTRLTVL.

This chain links TRBV18 with TRBJ1-1; no clear D. The CDR3 is 14 residues long. V was shortened by 3 bases and J by 7 bases, with 15 bases between the two germline ends. Germline lookup yields CDR1 KGHSH and CDR2 LQKENI. CDR3 residues: CASSPIRGFGEAFF. The CDR3 nucleotides read TGTGCCAGCTCACCGATCAGAGGGTTTGGTGAAGCTTTCTTT.

The chain has TRBV27 and TRBJ2-2; 7 nucleotides align to TRBD2. After removal of 6 bases from V and 15 bases from J, the junction contained 22 bases not matched to a gene. The CDR3 consists of 16 residues. Germline loops: CDR1 MNHEY, CDR2 SMNVEV (reference sequence). For the CDR3, the DNA is TGTGCCAGCAGAAGGACTAGTACCGCATATCGGGGAGTGGTGTTTTTT. The encoded protein is CASRRTSTAYRGVVFF.

The V gene is TRBV3-1 (or the pseudogene TRBV3-2), the J gene TRBJ1-2; a weak D match, TRBD1 (5 bases). Looked up from germline, CDR1 is LGHDT and CDR2 is YNNKEL (reference sequence). V was trimmed by 3 bases and J by 0 bases, leaving 11 bases between them. The CDR3 has 15 amino acids. As DNA, the CDR3 is TGTGCCAGCAGCCAGGGTGCAGGGTCTAACTATGGCTACACCTTC. It specifies CASSQGAGSNYGYTF.

The chain recombines TRBV15 with TRBJ1-5, with D unclear. V was clipped by 6 bases and J by 4 bases, with 7 bases between them. CDR1 and CDR2 from the germline V gene are LNHNV and YYDKDF (reference sequence). CDR3 length: 12 amino acids. The CDR3 spells CATRRANQPQHF. CDR3 sequence (DNA): TGTGCCACCAGGAGGGCAAATCAGCCCCAGCATTTT. The variable domain in full, completed from reference TRBV15 and TRBJ1-5, reads DAMVIQNPRYQVTQFGKPVTLSCSQTLNHNVMYWYQQKSSQAPKLLFHYYDKDFNNEADTPDNFQSRRPNTSFCFLDIRSPGLGDTAMYLCATRRANQPQHFGDGTRLSIL.

V is TRBV6-1 and J is TRBJ1-2; TRBD1 matches at 8 bases. V shed 2 bases and J 8 bases; nucleotides not matched to a gene: 10. Germline CDR1 MNHNS, CDR2 SASEGT. The CDR3 has 15 amino acids. In nucleotides, the CDR3 is TGTGCCAGCAGTGAATACGGGACAGGTTCCAGGGGCTACACCTTC. This translates into CASSEYGTGSRGYTF.

The genes are TRBV27 and TRBJ2-7; the match to TRBD2 covers 7 bases. The CDR3 is made up of 14 amino acids. Unmatched junction bases numbered 9, after V lost 3 bases and J lost 7 bases. Germline V gene sequence: CDR1 MNHEY, CDR2 SMNVEV (reference sequence). DNA of the CDR3: TGTGCCAGCAGTTTTTCCGGGCCCGGGAGGGAGCAGTACTTC. It encodes CASSFSGPGREQYF.

The V gene is TRBV20-1, the J gene TRBJ2-1, with 11 bases matching TRBD1. Germline V CDR1 and CDR2: DFQATT, SNEGSKA (reference sequence). The CDR3 runs 16 residues. The trim removed 3 bases at V and 5 bases at J, leaving 9 bases unmatched. CDR3 residues: CSASGDRGLSHNEQFF. The CDR3 DNA is TGCAGTGCTAGTGGGGACAGGGGGTTATCTCACAATGAGCAGTTCTTC.

This chain connects TRBV10-2 to TRBJ1-5, with D possibly matching TRBD1 (6 bases). Germline V gene sequence: CDR1 WSHSY, CDR2 SAAADI. The CDR3 loop spans 14 amino acids. V was pared by 4 bases and J by 6 bases, with 13 bases between. The CDR3 bases are TGCGCCAGCAGTGTCCAGGGGAGAGGTCAGCCCCAGCATTTT. Protein sequence: CASSVQGRGQPQHF.

The rearrangement joins TRBV7-9 to TRBJ1-1, with D tentatively TRBD1 (6 bases). Germline V gives CDR1 SEHNR, CDR2 FQNEAQ (reference sequence). V was trimmed by 5 bases and J by 0 bases, leaving 16 bases between them. CDR3 length equals 16 residues. This CDR3 is CASSPVGGLMNTEAFF. The DNA for the CDR3 is TGTGCCAGCAGCCCCGTGGGGGGCCTCATGAACACTGAAGCTTTCTTT.

The chain has TRBV19 and TRBJ1-1; 7 bases fit TRBD1. Losses at the gene ends were 5 bases for V and 0 bases for J; bases not matched to a gene: 9. The germline CDR1 and CDR2 sequences are LNHDA and SQIVND (reference sequence). The CDR3 is 16 amino acids. CDR3 DNA sequence: TGTGCCAGTAGTGTCCATTTACAGGGGATGAACACTGAAGCTTTCTTT. Residues: CASSVHLQGMNTEAFF.

V and J are TRBV10-3 and TRBJ2-7; 8 nucleotides align to TRBD2. The CDR3 loop spans 14 amino acids. After removal of 6 bases from V and 0 bases from J, the junction contained 4 bases not matched to a gene. The germline gives CDR1 ENHRY, CDR2 SYGVKD. CDR3 in DNA: TGTGCCATCAGCCCCGGGACTAGCTCCTACGAGCAGTACTTC. Its translation: CAISPGTSSYEQYF.

The chain combines TRBV4-1 with TRBJ1-1; D unclear. The CDR3 runs 11 residues. Germline CDR1 MGHRA, CDR2 YSYEKL. V gave up 7 bases and J gave up 0 bases, with 3 bases separating them. The chain's CDR3 is CASTMNTEAFF. The CDR3 DNA reads as TGCGCCAGCACTATGAACACTGAAGCTTTCTTT.

The V gene is TRBV10-3, the J gene TRBJ1-6, with a possible D match to TRBD1 (5 bases). This CDR3 has 12 amino acids. Germline V gives CDR1 ENHRY, CDR2 SYGVKD. The V and J ends lost 9 bases and 11 bases respectively, with 14 bases between them. The CDR3 protein is CAIGTGNPPLHF. CDR3 bases: TGTGCCATTGGGACGGGGAATCCACCCCTCCACTTT.

The chain joins TRBV11-2 to TRBJ1-5; D is undetermined. Looked up from germline, CDR1 is SGHAT and CDR2 is FQNNGV. Deletions cut 0 bases from V and 1 base from J, with 4 bases between. This CDR3 contains 14 residues. DNA for the CDR3: TGTGCCAGCAGCTTAGACGGAAGCAATCAGCCCCAGCATTTT. Protein: CASSLDGSNQPQHF.

The chain employs TRBV19 and TRBJ2-7; D gene uncertain. The CDR3 totals 14 residues. Germline V CDR1 and CDR2: LNHDA, SQIVND (reference sequence). Trimming left V 3 bases short and J 2 bases short, with 11 bases between. CDR3 in DNA: TGTGCCAGTAGTATGTCTGGCAGCACCTACGAGCAGTACTTC. Amino acids: CASSMSGSTYEQYF.

The chain has TRBV5-1 and TRBJ2-1, with D perhaps matching TRBD1 (5 bases). The CDR3 extends over 16 amino acids. Between the trimmed V and J ends, which lost 3 bases and 2 bases, there was a span of 15 bases. Germline CDR1 SGHRS, CDR2 YFSETQ. CDR3 DNA: TGCGCCAGCAGCTCCCCGGAGACAGAAACCTACAATGAGCAGTTCTTC. It translates to CASSSPETETYNEQFF.

The chain links TRBV29-1 to TRBJ2-7, with D unclear. The CDR3 consists of 13 residues. Germline CDR1 reads SQVTM; CDR2 reads ANQGSEA. Trimming left V 7 bases short and J 4 bases short, with 17 bases between. CDR3 coding DNA: TGCAGCGCTAAGTTGACAACAAAATACGAGCAGTACTTC. The encoded protein is CSAKLTTKYEQYF.

The V call is TRBV5-1, the J call TRBJ1-2; D possibly corresponds to TRBD1 (5 bases). This CDR3 contains 12 residues. Germline CDR1 is SGHRS and CDR2 is YFSETQ. V lost 0 bases, J lost 7 bases, and 7 bases lay in between. CDR3 nucleotides: TGCGCCAGCAGCTTGGGGGGCCTTGGCTACACCTTC. Translation: CASSLGGLGYTF.

The rearrangement uses TRBV5-1 and TRBJ2-5, with D tentatively TRBD1 (5 bases). V was trimmed by 4 bases and J by 4 bases, leaving 11 bases between them. This CDR3 has 13 residues. The germline CDR1 and CDR2 sequences are SGHRS and YFSETQ. The CDR3 reads CASSRQYGETQYF. DNA for the CDR3: TGCGCCAGCAGCAGACAGTATGGAGAGACCCAGTACTTC.

V is TRBV10-3 and J is TRBJ1-4; weak D call: TRBD1 (5 bases). The CDR3 is made up of 14 amino acids. V lost 2 bases, J lost 4 bases, and 8 bases lay in between. The germline gives CDR1 ENHRY, CDR2 SYGVKD. Written as DNA, the CDR3 is TGTGCCATCAGTGAGGGGGGGTTTAATGAAAAACTGTTTTTT. Translated, it gives CAISEGGFNEKLFF.